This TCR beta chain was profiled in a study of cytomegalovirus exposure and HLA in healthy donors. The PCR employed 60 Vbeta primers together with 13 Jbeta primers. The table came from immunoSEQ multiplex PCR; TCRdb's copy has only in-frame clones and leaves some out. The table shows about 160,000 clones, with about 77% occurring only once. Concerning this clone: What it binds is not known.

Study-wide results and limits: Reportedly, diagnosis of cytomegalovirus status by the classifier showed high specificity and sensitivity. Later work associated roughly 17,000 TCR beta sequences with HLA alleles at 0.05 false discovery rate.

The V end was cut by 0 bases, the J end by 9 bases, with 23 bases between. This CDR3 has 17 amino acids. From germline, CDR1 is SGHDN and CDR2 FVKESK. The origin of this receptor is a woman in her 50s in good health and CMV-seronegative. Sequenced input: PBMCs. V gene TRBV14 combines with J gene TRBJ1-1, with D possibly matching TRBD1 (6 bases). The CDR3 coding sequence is TGTGCCAGCAGCCAAGATCTTGTATCTACAGGGTACGTTAAAGCTTTCTTT. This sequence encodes CASSQDLVSTGYVKAFF.